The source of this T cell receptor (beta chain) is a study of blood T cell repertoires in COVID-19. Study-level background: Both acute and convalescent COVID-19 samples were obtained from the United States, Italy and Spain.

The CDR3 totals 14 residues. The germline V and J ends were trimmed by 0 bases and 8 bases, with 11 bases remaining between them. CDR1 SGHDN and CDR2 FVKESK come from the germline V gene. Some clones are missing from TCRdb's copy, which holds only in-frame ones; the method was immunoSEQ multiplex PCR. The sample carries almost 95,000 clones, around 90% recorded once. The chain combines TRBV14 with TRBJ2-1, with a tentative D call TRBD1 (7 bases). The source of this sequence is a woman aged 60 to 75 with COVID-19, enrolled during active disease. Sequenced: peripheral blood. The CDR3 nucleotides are TGTGCCAGCAGCCAAGATCCCAGGGGGGATGAGCAGTTCTTC. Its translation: CASSQDPRGDEQFF.